Only a few counts were recorded for the clone carrying this T cell receptor beta chain. Its antigen is unknown. Germline-derived CDR1 and CDR2 are LNHNV and YYDKDF (reference sequence). The junction had 2 bases not matched to a gene; V was cut back by 3 bases and J by 4 bases. The length of the CDR3 is 14 residues. These data come from a study of spatial heterogeneity in lung cancer. Study-level findings and limits: Ubiquitous expanded tumor TCRs surfaced in blood more at resection than they did at follow-up.

TCRdb processed the 5' RACE reads anew with MiXCR; each CDR3 protein has one entry. The data show 11,000 to 15,000 distinct CDR3 sequences, with around a tenth seen just once and almost 30% held by the top ten. This sample's time point: sample taken at primary tumor resection. The sequenced material consisted of unsorted whole RNA from tumor, nontumor lung or frozen PBMC. A total of some 70 untreated early-stage non-small cell lung cancer patients served as donors. The source is a male donor with early-stage non-small cell lung cancer. This chain joins TRBV15 and TRBJ2-3; 9 bases map to TRBD2. The material sequenced was PBMCs, taken at surgery. The CDR3 bases are TGTGCCACCAGCAGTAGCGGGAGTGCAGATACGCAGTATTTT. Translated: CATSSSGSADTQYF.